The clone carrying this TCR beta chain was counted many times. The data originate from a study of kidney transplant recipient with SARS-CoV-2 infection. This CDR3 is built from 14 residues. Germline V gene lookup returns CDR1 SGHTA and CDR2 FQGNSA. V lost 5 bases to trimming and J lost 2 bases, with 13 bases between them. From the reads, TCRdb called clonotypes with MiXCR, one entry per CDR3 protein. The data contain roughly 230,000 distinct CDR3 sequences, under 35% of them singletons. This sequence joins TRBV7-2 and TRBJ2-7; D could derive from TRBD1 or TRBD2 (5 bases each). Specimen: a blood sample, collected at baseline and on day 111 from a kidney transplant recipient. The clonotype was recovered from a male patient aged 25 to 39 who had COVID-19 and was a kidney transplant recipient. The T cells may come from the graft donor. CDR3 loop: CASSRRDGAYEQYF. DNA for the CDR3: TGTGCCAGCAGCCGACGGGACGGAGCCTACGAGCAGTACTTC.